The 21 T cell receptor beta chains below all came from one sample that was sequenced in a study of PD-L1 blockade in urothelial cancer (dated by TCRdb to the late 2010s). Libraries were constructed by the immunoSEQ multiplex PCR assay. Entries here come from immuneACCESS through TCRdb and include only in-frame sequences with V and J called. Some clones fail to appear in such tables; in the studies checked, an unresolved V gene covers under half of the shortfall, and the cause of the remainder is unknown. For this sample the table gives under 100,000 clones, of which 82% were detected only once. The biggest ten clones account for 9.5% of the sample. The source was PBMCs, collected around atezolizumab (anti-PD-L1) treatment. These TCRs come from a man between 65 and 80 years old with urothelial cancer.

This rearrangement joins TRBV7-2 to TRBJ2-2; tentative D call: TRBD2 (5 bases). Per germline, CDR1 SGHTA and CDR2 FQGNSA. V lost 4 bases, J lost 3 bases, and 12 bases lay in between. There are 15 residues in the CDR3. CDR3: CASSWWRFYTGELFF. The CDR3 DNA sequence: TGTGCCAGCAGCTGGTGGAGGTTTTACACCGGGGAGCTGTTTTTT. Full variable domain (outside the CDR3, taken from reference TRBV7-2 and TRBJ2-2): GAGVSQSPSNKVTEKGKDVELRCDPISGHTALYWYRQSLGQGLEFLIYFQGNSAPDKSGLPSDRFSAERTGGSVSTLTIQRTQQEDSAVYLCASSWWRFYTGELFFGEGSRLTVL.

This clone appeared once. CDR3 DNA sequence: TGTGCCAGCAGGAGAAGCGGGTGGATAAACATTCAGTACTTC. Translated: CASRRSGWINIQYF. The chain is built from TRBV2 and TRBJ2-4; TRBD2 might be the D (6 bases). CDR3 length equals 14 residues. Germline-derived CDR1 and CDR2 are SNHLY and FYNNEI. V shed 6 bases and J shed 6 bases, with 15 bases lying between them.

The V call is TRBV10-1, the J call TRBJ2-5; a possible D gene is TRBD1 (6 bases). V was trimmed by 6 bases and J by 4 bases, leaving 15 bases between them. The CDR3 is 14 residues long. Germline V lookup: CDR1 WNHNN, CDR2 SYGVQD (reference sequence). CDR3 nucleotide sequence: TGCGCCAGCAGCGAATCCAGGGGTCGAGAGACCCAGTACTTC. It encodes CASSESRGRETQYF.

The chain employs TRBV10-3 and TRBJ1-2; 8 bases agree with TRBD1. The CDR3 extends over 14 amino acids. CDR1 and CDR2 from the germline V gene are ENHRY and SYGVKD. J gave up 6 bases and V 2 bases, and 5 bases lay outside the gene matches. The CDR3 DNA reads TGTGCCATCAGTGAGAGGGGACAGGTAAATGGCTACACCTTC. This encodes CAISERGQVNGYTF.

The chain is built from TRBV7-9 and TRBJ2-7; TRBD1 aligns across 8 bases. The CDR3 loop spans 17 amino acids. V gave up 6 bases and J gave up 0 bases; unmatched junction bases: 13. Looked up from germline, CDR1 is SEHNR and CDR2 is FQNEAQ (reference sequence). This chain's CDR3 is CASSFSDRGRTSYEQYF. The DNA for the CDR3 is TGTGCCAGCAGTTTCTCCGACAGGGGCAGGACCTCCTACGAGCAGTACTTC.

This chain connects TRBV5-1 to TRBJ2-5, with 8 bases lining up with TRBD1. The length of the CDR3 is 16 residues. The V segment lost 4 bases and the J segment 1 base; nucleotides outside the gene matches: 9. From germline, CDR1 is SGHRS and CDR2 YFSETQ. Written as DNA, the CDR3 is TGCGCCAGCAGCCCGTCTCGGACAGGGCCCCAAGAGACCCAGTACTTC. Protein sequence: CASSPSRTGPQETQYF. The full variable domain, rest sourced from reference TRBV5-1 and TRBJ2-5, is KAGVTQTPRYLIKTRGQQVTLSCSPISGHRSVSWYQQTPGQGLQFLFEYFSETQRNKGNFPGRFSGRQFSNSRSEMNVSTLELGDSALYLCASSPSRTGPQETQYFGPGTRLLVL.

The CDR3 sequence: CASSQGQGTTYEQYF. The CDR3 nucleotides read TGCGCCAGCAGCCAAGGACAGGGGACAACCTACGAGCAGTACTTC. The rearrangement joins TRBV4-1 to TRBJ2-7; 8 bases fit TRBD1. Germline CDR1 and CDR2: MGHRA and YSYEKL. The CDR3 extends over 15 amino acids. Trimming cost V 1 base and J 2 bases; bases outside gene matches: 4.

The J gene is TRBJ2-7, the V gene TRBV7-9; D not certain. The V gene lost 5 bases and the J gene lost 5 bases, with 16 bases spanning the gap. The CDR3 extends over 14 amino acids. Germline V gives CDR1 SEHNR, CDR2 FQNEAQ (reference sequence). CDR3 DNA sequence: TGTGCCAGCAGCAGCACAACGCGCCGGGACGAGCAGTACTTC. Its protein product is CASSSTTRRDEQYF.

The J gene is TRBJ1-5, the V gene TRBV5-4; tentatively, D is TRBD1 (5 bases). V was cut by 1 base and J by 4 bases, with 9 bases left in between. The CDR3 is made up of 14 amino acids. Germline CDR1 and CDR2: SGHNT and YYREEE (reference sequence). The CDR3 DNA is TGTGCCAGCAGCTTGAGTGGGGCGAATCAGCCCCAGCATTTT. Translated: CASSLSGANQPQHF.

The rearrangement uses TRBV5-1 and TRBJ1-2; 9 nucleotides agree with TRBD1. Germline lookup yields CDR1 SGHRS and CDR2 YFSETQ. The CDR3 sequence is 15 residues long. V shed 8 bases, J shed 7 bases, and the junction held 15 bases outside the gene matches. The chain's CDR3 is CASRPGQGLGGGYTF. CDR3 nucleotides: TGCGCCAGTCGACCGGGACAGGGTTTAGGAGGTGGCTACACCTTC.

This chain links TRBV7-2 with TRBJ2-5, with 9 bases lining up with TRBD2. The CDR3 is 18 amino acids. Trimming cost V 4 bases and J 4 bases; bases outside gene matches: 16. Germline V CDR1 and CDR2: SGHTA, FQGNSA. CDR3 nucleotides: TGTGCCAGCAGCTCGCTGACTAGCGGACCCCGACAGGGAGAGACCCAGTACTTC. Its translation: CASSSLTSGPRQGETQYF.

This clone was found a few times. V gene TRBV19 combines with J gene TRBJ1-1; D unresolved. Germline V gene lookup returns CDR1 LNHDA and CDR2 SQIVND (reference sequence). The CDR3 spans 13 residues. Between the trimmed V and J ends, which lost 9 bases and 4 bases, there was a span of 15 bases. The CDR3 DNA follows: TGTGCCAGCCGTTTCGGGTTCGGCACTGAAGCTTTCTTT. Its protein product is CASRFGFGTEAFF.

The chain carries TRBV4-1 and TRBJ1-5, with 7 bases lining up with TRBD1. The ends lost 2 bases at V and 2 bases at J; junction bases unmatched: 9. Germline V gene sequence: CDR1 MGHRA, CDR2 YSYEKL. CDR3 size: 17 residues. The CDR3 loop is CASSQPTGRGGNQPQHF. DNA of the CDR3: TGCGCCAGCAGCCAACCAACAGGCAGGGGGGGCAATCAGCCCCAGCATTTT.

The chain joins TRBV18 to TRBJ2-2; D not resolved. The CDR3 spans 14 residues. The germline V and J ends were trimmed by 1 base and 2 bases, with 5 bases remaining between them. The germline CDR1 and CDR2 sequences are KGHSH and LQKENI. DNA for the CDR3: TGTGCCAGCTCACCACGGCTCAACACCGGGGAGCTGTTTTTT. The encoded protein is CASSPRLNTGELFF.

The gene calls are TRBV27 and TRBJ1-6, with 8 bases matching TRBD1. CDR3 length: 15 amino acids. CDR1 and CDR2 (germline): MNHEY, SMNVEV (reference sequence). Trimming at V came to 7 bases and at J to 3 bases, leaving 5 bases not matched to a gene. The DNA for the CDR3 is TGTGCCAGCACTCTAACAGGGGGCTATAATTCACCCCTCCACTTT. Translating gives CASTLTGGYNSPLHF.

This chain connects TRBV2 to TRBJ2-2, with TRBD1 matching over 7 bases. Germline-derived CDR1 and CDR2 are SNHLY and FYNNEI. The CDR3 is 14 amino acids. The V segment lost 8 bases and the J segment 2 bases; nucleotides outside the gene matches: 5. The CDR3 loop reads CASHGTDNTGELFF. The CDR3 bases are TGTGCCAGCCACGGGACAGATAACACCGGGGAGCTGTTTTTT.

The genes are TRBV7-9 and TRBJ1-2; tentatively, D is TRBD1 (6 bases). CDR1 and CDR2 from the germline V gene are SEHNR and FQNEAQ (reference sequence). Between the trimmed V and J ends, which lost 3 bases and 4 bases, there was a span of 9 bases. The CDR3 contains 13 residues. This CDR3 reads CASSFGQSYGYTF. CDR3 coding DNA: TGTGCCAGCAGCTTTGGACAGTCCTATGGCTACACCTTC.

The chain links TRBV18 to TRBJ2-3; 7 bases align to TRBD1. CDR3 length: 15 amino acids. Germline CDR1 is KGHSH and CDR2 is LQKENI. Losses at the gene ends were 4 bases for V and 1 base for J; bases not matched to a gene: 5. The CDR3 DNA reads as TGTGCCAGCTCACAGGGGGCGCAGGGCACAGATACGCAGTATTTT. The encoded protein is CASSQGAQGTDTQYF. Using reference TRBV18 and TRBJ2-3 for the parts outside the CDR3, the full variable domain is NAGVMQNPRHLVRRRGQEARLRCSPMKGHSHVYWYRQLPEEGLKFMVYLQKENIIDESGMPKERFSAEFPKEGPSILRIQQVVRGDSAAYFCASSQGAQGTDTQYFGPGTRLTVL.

The V and J genes are TRBV5-4 and TRBJ1-1; D may be TRBD1 (6 bases). V lost 4 bases, J lost 0 bases, and 13 bases lay in between. The germline gives CDR1 SGHNT, CDR2 YYREEE (reference sequence). The CDR3 spans 15 residues. The CDR3 coding sequence is TGTGCCAGCAGCCCATCCGGGACATTGAACACTGAAGCTTTCTTT. Translating gives CASSPSGTLNTEAFF.

V and J are TRBV5-4 and TRBJ2-1; D may be TRBD1 (6 bases). Germline CDR1 and CDR2: SGHNT and YYREEE (reference sequence). The CDR3 length is 14 residues. The V and J ends lost 3 bases and 7 bases respectively, with 14 bases between them. CDR3 residues: CASSSGVSGNEQFF. CDR3 in DNA: TGTGCCAGCAGCTCAGGGGTCTCCGGAAATGAGCAGTTCTTC.

CDR3 nucleotide sequence: TGTGCCACCTCGAAAGACAGGATTGGCGTGACGAGCACTGAAGCTTTCTTT. This codes for CATSKDRIGVTSTEAFF. The V call is TRBV7-8, the J call TRBJ1-1, with D tentatively TRBD1 (6 bases). The V gene lost 10 bases and the J gene lost 4 bases, with 28 bases spanning the gap. There are 17 residues in the CDR3. Per the germline V gene, CDR1 is SGHVS and CDR2 is FQNEAQ. Using reference TRBV7-8 and TRBJ1-1 for the parts outside the CDR3, the full variable domain is GAGVSQSPRYKVAKRGQDVALRCDPISGHVSLFWYQQALGQGPEFLTYFQNEAQLDKSGLPSDRFFAERPEGSVSTLKIQRTQQEDSAVYLCATSKDRIGVTSTEAFFGQGTRLTVV.